This T cell receptor (beta chain) was obtained from a study of CD8+ T cells in alopecia areata. Looking at the study overall: In an open-label trial, patients got 5 to 10 mg tofacitinib twice daily.

Findings and limits, study-wide: With patients, TCR sharing proved less clear than in mice, a difference possibly related to HLA.

In alopecia areata patients, both lesional scalp punch biopsies and peripheral blood were collected. Germline CDR1 MGHDK, CDR2 SYGVNS. This CDR3 is 11 amino acids long. On this clone itself: The antigen remains undetermined.

RNA, once extracted, was reverse transcribed into cDNA for use as the sequencing template. Measured with immunoSEQ multiplex PCR; TCRdb has only the in-frame clones, and not every one. The table lists around 160,000 clones, over 70% of them singletons, with about 16% in the top ten. The sequencing here drew on CD8+ T cells sorted from blood, taken at week 0. This chain uses TRBV25-1 with TRBJ2-5, with D perhaps matching TRBD2 (6 bases). The DNA matches TRBJ2-7 better at its end, which makes the J call doubtful. The receptor was derived from a human donor with alopecia areata. The DNA of the CDR3 is TGTGCTAGCGGTGACCTCTACGAGCAGTACTTC. Protein product: CASGDLYEQYF.